Listed here are 2 T cell receptor beta chains from one sample, sequenced in a study of blood T cell repertoires in COVID-19. Generated by immunoSEQ multiplex PCR, the TCRdb table keeps only in-frame clones and is missing some. This table holds approximately 180,000 clones, 82% found once. Sequencing used peripheral blood. The receptors originated from a woman between 65 and 79 years old with acute or convalescent COVID-19.

This clone has more than one count but fewer than ten. CDR3 nucleotide sequence: TGTGCCATCAGTGAGTTGAGCGGGAGACATTCCTACGAGCAGTACTTC. It yields the protein CAISELSGRHSYEQYF. The chain has TRBV10-3 and TRBJ2-7; TRBD2 matches at 8 bases. V trimming: 1 base; J trimming: 1 base; junction bases outside the gene matches: 6. Germline lookup yields CDR1 ENHRY and CDR2 SYGVKD. The CDR3 contains 16 residues.

The table lists this clone with a count of one. The chain employs TRBV5-1 and TRBJ2-5, with TRBD2 matching over 13 bases. This CDR3 is built from 23 residues. The germline gives CDR1 SGHRS, CDR2 YFSETQ. J lost 2 bases, V lost 5 bases, and 27 bases had no gene match. The CDR3 is CASSLAGVDRGTSGTIAQETQYF. Here the CDR3 DNA reads TGCGCCAGCAGTCTTGCGGGAGTGGACAGAGGGACTAGCGGGACGATCGCGCAAGAGACCCAGTACTTC.